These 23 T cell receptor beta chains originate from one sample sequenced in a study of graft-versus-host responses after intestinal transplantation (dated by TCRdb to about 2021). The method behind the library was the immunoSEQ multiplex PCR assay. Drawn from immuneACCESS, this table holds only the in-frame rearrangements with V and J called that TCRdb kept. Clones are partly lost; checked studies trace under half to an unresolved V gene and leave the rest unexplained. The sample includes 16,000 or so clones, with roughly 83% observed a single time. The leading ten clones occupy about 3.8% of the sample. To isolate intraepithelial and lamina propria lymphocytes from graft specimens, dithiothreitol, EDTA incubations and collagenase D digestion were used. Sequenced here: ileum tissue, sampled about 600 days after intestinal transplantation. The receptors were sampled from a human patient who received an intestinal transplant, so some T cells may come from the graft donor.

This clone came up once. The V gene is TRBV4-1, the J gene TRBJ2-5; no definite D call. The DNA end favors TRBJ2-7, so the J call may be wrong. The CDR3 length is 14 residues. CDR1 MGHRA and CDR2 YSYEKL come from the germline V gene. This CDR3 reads CASGRPGSSYEQYF. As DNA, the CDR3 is TGCGCCAGCGGGCGTCCGGGCAGCTCCTACGAGCAGTACTTC.

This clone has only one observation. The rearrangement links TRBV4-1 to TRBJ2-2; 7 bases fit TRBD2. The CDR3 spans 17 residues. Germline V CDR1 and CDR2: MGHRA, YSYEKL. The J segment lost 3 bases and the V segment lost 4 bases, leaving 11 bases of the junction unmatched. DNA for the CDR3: TGCGCCAGCAGCCCCGGATCGAGGACTAGTGACACCGGGGAGCTGTTTTTT. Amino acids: CASSPGSRTSDTGELFF.

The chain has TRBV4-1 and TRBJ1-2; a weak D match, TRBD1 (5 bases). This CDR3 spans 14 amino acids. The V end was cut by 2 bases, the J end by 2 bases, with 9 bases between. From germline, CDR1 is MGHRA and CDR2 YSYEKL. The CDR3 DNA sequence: TGCGCCAGCAGCCAACACGGGGGAAACTATGGCTACACCTTC. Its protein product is CASSQHGGNYGYTF.

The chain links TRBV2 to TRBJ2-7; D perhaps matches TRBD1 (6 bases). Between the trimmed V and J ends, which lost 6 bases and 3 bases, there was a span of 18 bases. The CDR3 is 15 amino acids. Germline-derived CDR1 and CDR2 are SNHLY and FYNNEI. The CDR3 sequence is CASRADRNEIYEQYF. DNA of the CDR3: TGTGCCAGCAGAGCTGACAGGAACGAAATCTACGAGCAGTACTTC.

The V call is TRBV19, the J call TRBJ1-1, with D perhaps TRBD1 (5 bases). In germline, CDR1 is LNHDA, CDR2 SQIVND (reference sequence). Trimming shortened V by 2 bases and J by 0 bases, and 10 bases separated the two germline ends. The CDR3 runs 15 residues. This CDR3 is CASSISRVLNTEAFF. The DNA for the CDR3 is TGTGCCAGTAGTATATCCAGGGTGTTGAACACTGAAGCTTTCTTT.

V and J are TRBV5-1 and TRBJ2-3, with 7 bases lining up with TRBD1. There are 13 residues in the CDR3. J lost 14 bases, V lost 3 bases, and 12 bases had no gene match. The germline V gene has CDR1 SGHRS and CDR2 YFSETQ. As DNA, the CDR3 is TGCGCCAGCAGCTCGGATGGACAGGTTGGAGGGTATTTT. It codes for CASSSDGQVGGYF.

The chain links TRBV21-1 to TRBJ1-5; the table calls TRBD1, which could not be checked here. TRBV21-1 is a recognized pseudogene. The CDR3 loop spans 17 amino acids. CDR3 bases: TGTGCCAGCAGGATACAGGGGGCAGATTCCGGAGGTCAGCCCCAGCATTTT. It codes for CASRIQGADSGGQPQHF.

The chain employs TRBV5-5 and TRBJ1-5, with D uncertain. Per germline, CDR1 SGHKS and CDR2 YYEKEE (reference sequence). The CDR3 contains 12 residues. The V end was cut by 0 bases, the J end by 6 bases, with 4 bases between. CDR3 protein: CASSLEGQPQHF. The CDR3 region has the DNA TGTGCCAGCAGCTTGGAGGGTCAGCCCCAGCATTTT.

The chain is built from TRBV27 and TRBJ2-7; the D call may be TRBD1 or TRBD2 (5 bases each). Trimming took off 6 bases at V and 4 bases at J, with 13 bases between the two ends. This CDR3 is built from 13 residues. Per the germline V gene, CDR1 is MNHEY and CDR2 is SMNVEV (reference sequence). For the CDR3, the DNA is TGTGCCAGCAGGGGGACGGATTATTACGAGCAGTACTTC. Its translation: CASRGTDYYEQYF.

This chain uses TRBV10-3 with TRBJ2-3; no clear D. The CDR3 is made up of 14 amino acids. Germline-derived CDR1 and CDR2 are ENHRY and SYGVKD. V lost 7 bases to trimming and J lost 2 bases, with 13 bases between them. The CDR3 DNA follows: TGTGCCATCAATACACTCGGCGTCACAGATACGCAGTATTTT. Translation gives CAINTLGVTDTQYF.

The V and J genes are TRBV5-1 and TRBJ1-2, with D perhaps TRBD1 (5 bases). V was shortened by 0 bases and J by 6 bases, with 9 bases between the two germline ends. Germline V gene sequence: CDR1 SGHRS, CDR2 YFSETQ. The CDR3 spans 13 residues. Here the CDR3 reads CASSLGQRDGYTF. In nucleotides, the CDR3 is TGCGCCAGCAGCTTGGGACAGCGGGATGGCTACACCTTC. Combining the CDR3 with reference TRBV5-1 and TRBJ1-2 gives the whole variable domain KAGVTQTPRYLIKTRGQQVTLSCSPISGHRSVSWYQQTPGQGLQFLFEYFSETQRNKGNFPGRFSGRQFSNSRSEMNVSTLELGDSALYLCASSLGQRDGYTFGSGTRLTVV.

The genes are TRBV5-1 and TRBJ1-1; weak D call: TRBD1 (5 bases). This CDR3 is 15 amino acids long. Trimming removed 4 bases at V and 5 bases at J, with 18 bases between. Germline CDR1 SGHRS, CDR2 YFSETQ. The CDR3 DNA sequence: TGCGCCAGCAGCCCAACGATAGGGGCGAATACTGAAGCTTTCTTT. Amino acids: CASSPTIGANTEAFF.

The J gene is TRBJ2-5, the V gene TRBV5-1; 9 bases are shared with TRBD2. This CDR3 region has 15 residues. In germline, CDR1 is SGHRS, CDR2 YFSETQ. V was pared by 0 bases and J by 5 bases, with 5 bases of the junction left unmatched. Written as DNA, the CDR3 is TGCGCCAGCAGCTTGGGGCTAGCGGGGTATGAGACCCAGTACTTC. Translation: CASSLGLAGYETQYF.

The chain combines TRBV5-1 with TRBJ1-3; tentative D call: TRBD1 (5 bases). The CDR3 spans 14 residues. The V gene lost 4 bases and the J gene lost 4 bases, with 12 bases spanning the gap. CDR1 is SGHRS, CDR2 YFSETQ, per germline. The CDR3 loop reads CASSLRVPGNTIYF. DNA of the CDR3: TGCGCCAGCAGCCTCAGGGTTCCGGGAAACACCATATATTTT.

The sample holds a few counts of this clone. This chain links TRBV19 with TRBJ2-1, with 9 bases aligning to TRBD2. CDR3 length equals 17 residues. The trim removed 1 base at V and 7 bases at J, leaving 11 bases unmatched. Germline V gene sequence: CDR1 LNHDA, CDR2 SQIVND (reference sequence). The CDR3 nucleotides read TGTGCCAGTAGTATAGTCCGGCTGGCGGGGGGGCGTAATGAGCAGTTCTTC. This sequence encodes CASSIVRLAGGRNEQFF.

The CDR3 spells CASSLQPSVDYEQYF. Written as DNA, the CDR3 is TGTGCCAGCAGCTTACAGCCTTCGGTGGACTACGAGCAGTACTTC. The V call is TRBV11-3, the J call TRBJ2-7; D not resolved. Germline-derived CDR1 and CDR2 are SGHNT and YENEEA. Trimming removed 2 bases from V and 3 bases from J, with 14 bases in between. The CDR3 is 15 amino acids.

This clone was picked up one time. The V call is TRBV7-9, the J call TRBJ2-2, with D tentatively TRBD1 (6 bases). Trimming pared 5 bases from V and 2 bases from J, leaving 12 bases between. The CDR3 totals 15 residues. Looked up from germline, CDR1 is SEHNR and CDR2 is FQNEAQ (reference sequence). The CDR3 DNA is TGTGCCAGCAGCCTAGGACAGCCAAACACCGGGGAGCTGTTTTTT. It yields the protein CASSLGQPNTGELFF.

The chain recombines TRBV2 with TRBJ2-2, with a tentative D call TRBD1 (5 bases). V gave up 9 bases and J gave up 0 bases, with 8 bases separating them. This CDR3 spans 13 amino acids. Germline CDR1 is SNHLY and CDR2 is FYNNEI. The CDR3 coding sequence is TGTGCCAGTACAGGACCGAACACCGGGGAGCTGTTTTTT. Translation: CASTGPNTGELFF.

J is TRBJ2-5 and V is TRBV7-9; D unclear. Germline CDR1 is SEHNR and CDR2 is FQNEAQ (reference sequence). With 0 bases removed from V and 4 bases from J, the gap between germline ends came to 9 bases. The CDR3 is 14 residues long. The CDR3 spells CASSLALNLETQYF. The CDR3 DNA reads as TGTGCCAGCAGCTTAGCTTTAAACCTAGAGACCCAGTACTTC.

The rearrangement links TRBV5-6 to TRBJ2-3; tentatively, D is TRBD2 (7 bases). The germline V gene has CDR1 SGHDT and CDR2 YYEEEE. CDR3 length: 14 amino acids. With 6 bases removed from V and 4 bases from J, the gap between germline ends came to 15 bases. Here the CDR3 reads CASTSSGGPDTQYF. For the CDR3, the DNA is TGTGCCAGCACCTCCTCGGGGGGCCCAGATACGCAGTATTTT.

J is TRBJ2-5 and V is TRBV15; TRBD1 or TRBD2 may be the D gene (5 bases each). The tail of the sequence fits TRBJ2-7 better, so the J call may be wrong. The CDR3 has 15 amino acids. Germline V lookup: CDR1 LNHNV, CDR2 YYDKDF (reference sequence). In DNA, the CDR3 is TGTGCCACCAGCAGAGGATCTGGGGGAGCCTACGAGCAGTACTTC. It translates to CATSRGSGGAYEQYF.

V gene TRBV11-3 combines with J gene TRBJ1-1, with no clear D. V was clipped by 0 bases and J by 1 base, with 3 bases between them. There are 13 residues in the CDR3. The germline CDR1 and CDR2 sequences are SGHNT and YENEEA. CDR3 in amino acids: CASSLEKNTEAFF. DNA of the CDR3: TGTGCCAGCAGCTTAGAGAAGAACACTGAAGCTTTCTTT.

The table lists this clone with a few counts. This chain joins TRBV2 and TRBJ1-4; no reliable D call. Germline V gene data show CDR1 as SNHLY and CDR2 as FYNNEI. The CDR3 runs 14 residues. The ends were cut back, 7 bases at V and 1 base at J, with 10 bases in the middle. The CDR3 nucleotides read TGTGCCAGCAACCTCCGGGGAACTAATGAAAAACTGTTTTTT. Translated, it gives CASNLRGTNEKLFF.